This TCR beta chain was retrieved from a study of CD8+CD57+ T cells in acquired aplastic anemia. Looking at the study overall: Average DNA yield from sorted CD4+ and CD8+ cells was approximately 3 ug. General study findings and limits: Between patients and controls, CD8+ Simpson's diversity did not vary significantly.

Genomic DNA acted as the template from which TCR beta VDJ combination and CDR3 sequence profiling were carried out. Using its own MiXCR run on the reads, TCRdb lists one record per CDR3 protein. Altogether fewer than 70,000 distinct CDR3 sequences are present, 45% to 55% being singletons, with the ten largest covering about 8%. The CDR3 consists of 10 residues. CDR1 is SGDLS, CDR2 YYNGEE, per germline. The ends were cut back, 3 bases at V and 6 bases at J, with 3 bases in the middle. This clonotype is medium-sized (0.01 to 0.1%) in the sample. As yet, its antigen is unknown. This clonotype was obtained from a human donor in good health, serving as a control. The gene calls are TRBV9 and TRBJ1-2; D uncertain. The sequenced sample consisted of sorted CD4+, CD8+, or CD8+CD57+ T cells (not recorded which) from PBMCs. The CDR3, as DNA: TGTGCCAGCAGCGGGGATGGCTACACCTTC. Amino acids: CASSGDGYTF. The variable domain in full, with the rest retrieved from reference TRBV9 and TRBJ1-2, is DSGVTQTPKHLITATGQRVTLRCSPRSGDLSVYWYQQSLDQGLQFLIQYYNGEERAKGNILERFSAQQFPDLHSELNLSSLELGDSALYFCASSGDGYTFGSGTRLTVV.